This note documents a single T cell receptor beta chain sequence. These data come from a study of shared clonotypes between healthy human individuals. Every subset's genomic DNA went evenly onto several immunoSEQ plates. Among the unsorted PBMC samples, replicate PCRs used about 280 ng DNA, approximately 30,000 T cell genomes. In the study's own analysis: Filtering differed for immunoSEQ, which gave only junction sequences without quality scores. Sequenced by immunoSEQ multiplex PCR; TCRdb stores in-frame clones only, minus some. V, J and clone size are taken as reported in that table, and D and trimming were inferred from the DNA itself. This table holds approximately 480,000 clones, over 60% found once. Germline V CDR1 and CDR2: MDHEN, SYDVKM. This CDR3 region has 15 residues. With V trimmed by 5 bases and J by 4 bases, 6 bases remained unmatched.

The V and J genes are TRBV28 and TRBJ1-2, with 11 bases identical to TRBD1. The sequenced sample was PBMCs. The TCR comes from a woman aged 40 to 50 in good health. Some clones in this sample may be carry-over from other donors' samples. This CDR3 reads CASSRPGQGVYGYTF. Written as DNA, the CDR3 is TGTGCCAGCAGTCGACCGGGACAGGGGGTCTATGGCTACACCTTC.